The 29 T cell receptor beta chains in this list originate from one sample, sequenced in a study of early T cells in non-severe SARS-CoV-2 infection. TCRdb re-called the 5' RACE reads with MiXCR, one entry per CDR3 protein. The sample gives 65,000 to 95,000 distinct CDR3 sequences, 14% of which show up once; roughly 9.7% is in the top ten. Specimen: whole blood. Every receptor here comes from an adult who was a healthcare worker with PCR-confirmed SARS-CoV-2 infection or an uninfected control (not recorded which).

This clonotype occurred a few times. The chain carries TRBV5-6 and TRBJ1-2; D unclear. The V and J ends lost 3 bases and 4 bases respectively, with 16 bases between them. The CDR3 consists of 15 residues. CDR1 is SGHDT, CDR2 YYEEEE, per germline. The CDR3 spells CASSSLQQWGYGYTF. The CDR3, as DNA: TGTGCCAGCAGCTCCCTTCAACAGTGGGGCTATGGCTACACCTTC.

This clonotype has a count of ten or more. J is TRBJ1-4 and V is TRBV20-1; 9 nucleotides align to TRBD1. Trimming took 1 base from V and 7 from J; bases not matched to a gene: 7. The CDR3 is made up of 15 amino acids. Germline V gene data show CDR1 as DFQATT and CDR2 as SNEGSKA (reference sequence). The CDR3: CSARGDRVRAEKLFF. Written as DNA, the CDR3 is TGCAGTGCTAGAGGGGACAGGGTACGGGCTGAAAAACTGTTTTTT.

The rearrangement uses TRBV7-2 and TRBJ2-7; a weak D match, TRBD1 (6 bases). Germline CDR1 is SGHTA and CDR2 is FQGNSA. This CDR3 is 16 amino acids long. The germline V and J ends were trimmed by 5 bases and 4 bases, with 21 bases remaining between them. CDR3 amino acids: CASSPQVGAGVYEQYF. The CDR3 nucleotides are TGTGCCAGCAGCCCACAAGTTGGGGCAGGGGTTTACGAGCAGTACTTC.

The CDR3 nucleotides read TGTGCCAGCAGTTATGGGTTCTACGAGCAGTACTTC. Encoded protein: CASSYGFYEQYF. The rearrangement links TRBV6-2 or TRBV6-3 to TRBJ2-7, with D unclear. Trimming took 3 bases from V and 3 from J, leaving 6 bases between them. CDR3 size: 12 residues. The germline gives CDR1 MNHEY, CDR2 SVGEGT.

This clonotype was detected only once. The genes are TRBV5-4 and TRBJ2-7; the match to TRBD1 covers 8 bases. Losses at the gene ends were 4 bases for V and 7 bases for J; bases not matched to a gene: 13. The CDR3 sequence is 15 residues long. Germline V gene lookup returns CDR1 SGHNT and CDR2 YYREEE (reference sequence). The CDR3 sequence: CASSPSRQGSREQYF. In DNA form, the CDR3 reads TGTGCCAGCAGCCCAAGCCGACAGGGGTCCAGGGAGCAGTACTTC.

This chain links TRBV29-1 with TRBJ1-3; D is ambiguous. Trimming stripped 7 bases from V and 1 base from J, with 5 bases between. The CDR3 consists of 11 residues. The V gene's germline CDR1 is SQVTM and CDR2 ANQGSEA. CDR3 bases: TGCAGCGCCCTTTCTGGAAACACCATATATTTT. Encoded protein: CSALSGNTIYF.

This chain uses TRBV28 with TRBJ2-7; D uncertain. This CDR3 region has 15 residues. CDR1 and CDR2 (germline): MDHEN, SYDVKM. Trimming pared 1 base from V and 1 base from J, leaving 11 bases between. The CDR3, as DNA: TGTGCCAGCAGTTTATTTGGGGATTGGTCCTACGAGCAGTACTTC. It yields the protein CASSLFGDWSYEQYF.

CDR3 sequence reads: CASSLGQGITDTQYF. The CDR3 nucleotides read TGTGCCAGCAGTTTGGGGCAGGGAATCACAGATACGCAGTATTTT. The chain joins TRBV12-3 or TRBV12-4 to TRBJ2-3, with D perhaps TRBD1 (5 bases). V dropped 3 bases and J dropped 2 bases, with 12 bases sitting between them. The CDR3 spans 15 residues.

This clonotype was counted many times. The chain links TRBV2 to TRBJ1-6; D unresolved. The CDR3 is made up of 12 amino acids. V was pared by 8 bases and J by 9 bases, with 11 bases between. Per germline, CDR1 SNHLY and CDR2 FYNNEI. DNA for the CDR3: TGTGCCAGCGGGAGTGTTACTTCACCCCTCCACTTT. It yields the protein CASGSVTSPLHF.

The chain is built from TRBV7-2 and TRBJ2-3; 12 bases map to TRBD2. CDR1 and CDR2 from the germline V gene are SGHTA and FQGNSA. After removal of 3 bases from V and 1 base from J, the junction contained 2 bases not matched to a gene. The CDR3 runs 16 residues. The CDR3 loop reads CASSFRLAGGTDTQYF. The CDR3 DNA follows: TGTGCCAGCAGCTTCCGACTAGCGGGAGGCACAGATACGCAGTATTTT.

This chain connects TRBV18 to TRBJ2-1, with D possibly matching TRBD2 (6 bases). This CDR3 is built from 15 residues. Germline V CDR1 and CDR2: KGHSH, LQKENI. V lost 6 bases to trimming and J lost 9 bases, with 21 bases between them. In DNA form, the CDR3 reads TGTGCCAGCTCGCGTTCCGGGGGTACCGGGAGTGAGCAGTTCTTC. This gives the protein CASSRSGGTGSEQFF.

J is TRBJ2-1 and V is TRBV20-1, with TRBD1 as a possible D gene (6 bases). The V end lost 1 base, the J end lost 2 bases, and 18 bases lay between the germline ends. The CDR3 has 17 residues. Germline-derived CDR1 and CDR2 are DFQATT and SNEGSKA (reference sequence). This CDR3 is CSARGGPGFSPYNEQFF. For the CDR3, the DNA is TGCAGTGCTAGAGGGGGGCCCGGATTTTCCCCCTACAATGAGCAGTTCTTC.

This clonotype has a count of ten or more. J is TRBJ2-1 and V is TRBV6-4; TRBD2 matches 11 bases. Germline CDR1 is MRHNA and CDR2 is SNTAGT. With 3 bases clipped from V and 7 bases from J, the junction kept 8 bases outside the gene matches. This CDR3 spans 16 amino acids. Written as DNA, the CDR3 is TGTGCCAGCAGTGAGTACACTAGCGGGGGAAGGAATGAGCAGTTCTTC. Translated: CASSEYTSGGRNEQFF.

The rearrangement joins TRBV7-9 to TRBJ2-3; D remains ambiguous. V was clipped by 2 bases and J by 0 bases, with 9 bases between them. Per the germline V gene, CDR1 is SEHNR and CDR2 is FQNEAQ (reference sequence). This CDR3 spans 15 amino acids. The CDR3, as DNA: TGTGCCAGCAGCTTAAGACCTAAGAGCACAGATACGCAGTATTTT. It codes for CASSLRPKSTDTQYF.

This clonotype was picked up a small number of times. The chain couples TRBV20-1 to TRBJ1-2, with D possibly matching TRBD1 (6 bases). The CDR3 loop spans 12 amino acids. Germline loops: CDR1 DFQATT, CDR2 SNEGSKA (reference sequence). V lost 3 bases and J 8 bases, leaving 13 bases between the germline ends. The CDR3 loop is CSARTGPEGYTF. The CDR3 DNA is TGCAGTGCTAGGACAGGACCAGAAGGCTACACCTTC.

The chain uses TRBV6-6 and TRBJ1-1; D gene uncertain. The CDR3 is made up of 13 amino acids. Looked up from germline, CDR1 is MNHNY and CDR2 is SVGAGI (reference sequence). The ends were cut back, 7 bases at V and 2 bases at J, with 11 bases in the middle. The CDR3 loop reads CASTFGRNTEAFF. The DNA of the CDR3 is TGTGCCAGCACCTTTGGGAGAAACACTGAAGCTTTCTTT.

J is TRBJ1-2 and V is TRBV7-2, with D possibly being TRBD1 (5 bases). The length of the CDR3 is 16 residues. Germline-derived CDR1 and CDR2 are SGHTA and FQGNSA. Trimming removed 2 bases from V and 1 base from J, with 14 bases in between. CDR3 protein: CASSLQGSELNYGYTF. CDR3 bases: TGTGCCAGCAGCTTACAGGGATCTGAGCTTAACTATGGCTACACCTTC. Combining the CDR3 with reference TRBV7-2 and TRBJ1-2 gives the whole variable domain GAGVSQSPSNKVTEKGKDVELRCDPISGHTALYWYRQSLGQGLEFLIYFQGNSAPDKSGLPSDRFSAERTGGSVSTLTIQRTQQEDSAVYLCASSLQGSELNYGYTFGSGTRLTVV.

This clonotype came up many times. The rearrangement links TRBV6-1 to TRBJ2-5, with D maybe TRBD1 (6 bases). V lost 5 bases and J lost 6, with 7 bases in between. Per the germline V gene, CDR1 is MNHNS and CDR2 is SASEGT. The CDR3 is made up of 11 amino acids. CDR3 sequence (DNA): TGTGCCAGCAGTCAGGGGCAGACCCAGTACTTC. Protein sequence: CASSQGQTQYF.

The chain employs TRBV20-1 and TRBJ2-3; 10 bases map to TRBD2. The CDR3 is made up of 16 amino acids. Trimming at V came to 5 bases and at J to 1 base, leaving 9 bases not matched to a gene. In germline, CDR1 is DFQATT, CDR2 SNEGSKA (reference sequence). CDR3 in amino acids: CSAHWGLAGGTDTQYF. The CDR3 region has the DNA TGCAGTGCTCACTGGGGGCTAGCGGGAGGCACAGATACGCAGTATTTT.

This clonotype was observed a handful of times. The chain links TRBV6-5 to TRBJ1-6; weak D call: TRBD1 (5 bases). The CDR3 contains 17 residues. CDR1 MNHEY and CDR2 SVGAGI come from the germline V gene. Trimming removed 6 bases from V and 9 bases from J, with 24 bases in between. The CDR3 spells CASSPSRTGAKGSPLHF. The CDR3, as DNA: TGTGCCAGCAGCCCCTCCCGAACCGGGGCAAAGGGTTCACCCCTCCACTTT.

This clonotype has more than one count but fewer than ten. The chain has TRBV25-1 and TRBJ1-1; tentatively, D is TRBD1 (6 bases). The CDR3 sequence is 14 residues long. V shed 3 bases and J shed 11 bases, with 19 bases lying between them. CDR1 is MGHDK, CDR2 SYGVNS, per germline. CDR3 region: CASSEADSRYPAFF. CDR3 coding DNA: TGTGCCAGCAGTGAGGCGGACAGCCGGTATCCGGCTTTCTTT.

This clonotype appeared a single time. V gene TRBV5-1 combines with J gene TRBJ2-5, with 7 bases aligning to TRBD1. This CDR3 has 17 amino acids. Germline-derived CDR1 and CDR2 are SGHRS and YFSETQ. The V and J ends lost 4 bases and 2 bases, in that order; junction bases with no gene match: 14. CDR3: CASSRTLTGKGQETQYF. The CDR3 DNA follows: TGCGCCAGCAGCCGAACTCTGACAGGGAAGGGGCAAGAGACCCAGTACTTC.

This clonotype was counted many times. The chain carries TRBV12-3 or TRBV12-4 and TRBJ1-1; D ambiguous. CDR3 length equals 11 residues. V was trimmed by 2 bases and J by 8 bases, leaving 6 bases between them. The CDR3 region is CASSLTPEAFF. CDR3 nucleotide sequence: TGTGCCAGCAGTTTAACACCCGAAGCTTTCTTT.

This rearrangement joins TRBV5-4 to TRBJ2-2; D is undetermined. Germline V gene data show CDR1 as SGHNT and CDR2 as YYREEE (reference sequence). The CDR3 runs 16 residues. Trimming took off 4 bases at V and 0 bases at J, with 13 bases between the two ends. In DNA, the CDR3 is TGTGCCAGCAGCCTTAAGACCGGCGCGAACACCGGGGAGCTGTTTTTT. Protein: CASSLKTGANTGELFF.

This clonotype has a handful of counts. This chain connects TRBV12-3 or TRBV12-4 to TRBJ2-7, with D perhaps TRBD1 (6 bases). The CDR3 contains 14 residues. V shed 3 bases and J shed 2 bases, with 11 bases lying between them. CDR3 loop: CASSFNRVPYEQYF. CDR3 in DNA: TGTGCCAGCAGTTTTAACAGGGTCCCCTACGAGCAGTACTTC.

The chain is built from TRBV3-1 and TRBJ2-7; maybe TRBD1 (7 bases). This CDR3 contains 15 residues. V shed 4 bases and J shed 3 bases, with 16 bases lying between them. Germline V gives CDR1 LGHDT, CDR2 YNNKEL (reference sequence). CDR3 sequence reads: CASSRGIGTDYEQYF. The CDR3, as DNA: TGTGCCAGCAGCCGCGGGATCGGGACAGACTACGAGCAGTACTTC.

This clonotype was detected a few times. V is TRBV29-1 and J is TRBJ1-4; unclear D gene. The germline V gene encodes CDR1 SQVTM and CDR2 ANQGSEA. The ends were cut back, 3 bases at V and 10 bases at J, with 15 bases in the middle. This CDR3 has 13 amino acids. CDR3: CSVERVREGKLFF. CDR3 coding DNA: TGCAGCGTTGAGAGGGTACGGGAAGGAAAACTGTTTTTT. The full variable domain, with the rest looked up from reference TRBV29-1 and TRBJ1-4, is SAVISQKPSRDICQRGTSLTIQCQVDSQVTMMFWYRQQPGQSLTLIATANQGSEATYESGFVIDKFPISRPNLTFSTLTVSNMSPEDSSIYLCSVERVREGKLFFGSGTQLSVL.

The chain carries TRBV3-1 and TRBJ2-7; 9 nucleotides match TRBD1. Germline V gene sequence: CDR1 LGHDT, CDR2 YNNKEL (reference sequence). The J segment lost 2 bases and the V segment lost 1 base, leaving 0 bases of the junction unmatched. CDR3 length: 14 amino acids. In nucleotides, the CDR3 is TGTGCCAGCAGCCAAGGGGACAGGGCCTACGAGCAGTACTTC. The encoded protein is CASSQGDRAYEQYF.

This clonotype was counted many times. The rearrangement uses TRBV20-1 and TRBJ1-4; no clear D. Per germline, CDR1 DFQATT and CDR2 SNEGSKA (reference sequence). Trimming removed 3 bases from V and 8 bases from J, with 10 bases in between. This CDR3 spans 12 amino acids. Here the CDR3 reads CSASRQEEKLFF. CDR3 nucleotide sequence: TGCAGTGCTAGTAGGCAGGAGGAAAAACTGTTTTTT.